Included here is one T cell receptor (beta chain) sequence, with context. Its antigen remains unidentified. V gave up 5 bases and J gave up 6 bases, with 17 bases separating them. Germline V gene data show CDR1 as WNHNN and CDR2 as SYGVQD (reference sequence). This CDR3 region has 14 residues. These data originate in a study of early stage breast cancer tumors. Study context: Each sample averaged about 9.4-fold read coverage. General study points: Enriched TCRB sequences shared across patients were mostly commonly generated sequences. Compared with adjacent normal breast tissue, tumors showed roughly 2.4-fold greater T cell density and higher clonality.

The repertoire was sequenced with immunoSEQ multiplex PCR; TCRdb's copy has only in-frame clones and lacks some. The sample yields 45,000 to 60,000 clones, approximately 90% seen once. The chain links TRBV10-1 to TRBJ2-7; maybe TRBD1 (5 bases). The clonotype was recovered from a person between 65 and 79 years old with breast cancer. The sequenced sample consisted of blood. The CDR3 spells CASSIRTDGAEQYF. The CDR3 nucleotides read TGCGCCAGCAGTATTCGAACAGATGGGGCCGAGCAGTACTTC.